This T cell receptor beta chain is drawn from a study of beta chain features in type 1 diabetes. Expressed TCRB transcripts were sequenced after all isolated RNA was converted to cDNA. TCRdb's copy holds only in-frame clones and misses some; the assay was immunoSEQ multiplex PCR. The top ten hold 4% of the sample, which has around 250,000 clones, about 26% seen once. V trimming: 5 bases; J trimming: 4 bases; junction bases outside the gene matches: 6. The CDR3 covers 15 residues. Germline V lookup: CDR1 GTSNPN, CDR2 SVGIG (reference sequence). This clone was counted a few times. The sequence was obtained from a man under 40 in good health. Sequencing was carried out using central memory CD4+ T cells from blood. V is TRBV30 and J is TRBJ2-2, with 11 positions matching TRBD2. CDR3 nucleotides: TGTGCCTGGGGTAGCGGGAGGGTTTTCACCGGGGAGCTGTTTTTT. It is translated as CAWGSGRVFTGELFF. The variable domain in full, completed from reference TRBV30 and TRBJ2-2, reads SQTIHQWPATLVQPVGSPLSLECTVEGTSNPNLYWYRQAAGRGLQLLFYSVGIGQISSEVPQNLSASRPQDRQFILSSKKLLLSDSGFYLCAWGSGRVFTGELFFGEGSRLTVL.